Listed here are 5 T cell receptor beta chains from one sample, sequenced in a study of cytomegalovirus exposure and HLA in healthy donors. Primers: 60 Vbeta forward and 13 Jbeta reverse. Libraries were prepared by immunoSEQ multiplex PCR; TCRdb keeps only in-frame clonotypes and omits some of them. The sample holds about 200,000 clones, roughly 73% seen once. Specimen: PBMCs. The receptors shown here come from a woman between 25 and 40 years old in good health and CMV-seronegative.

This clone has only one observation. V is TRBV2 and J is TRBJ2-2; D gene unclear. Per germline, CDR1 SNHLY and CDR2 FYNNEI. With 6 bases removed from V and 5 bases from J, the gap between germline ends came to 16 bases. The CDR3 is 15 amino acids. The CDR3 reads CASRAVTGGTGELFF. The CDR3 region has the DNA TGTGCCAGCAGGGCCGTGACGGGTGGTACCGGGGAGCTGTTTTTT.

This chain links TRBV5-1 with TRBJ2-7; TRBD1 matches at 8 bases. The germline V gene has CDR1 SGHRS and CDR2 YFSETQ. V shed 2 bases, J shed 0 bases, and the junction held 7 bases outside the gene matches. The CDR3 totals 16 residues. CDR3 sequence reads: CASSFASDRASYEQYF. DNA for the CDR3: TGCGCCAGCAGCTTTGCTTCGGACAGGGCCTCCTACGAGCAGTACTTC.

In its sample, this clone was seen once. This chain uses TRBV7-7 with TRBJ2-3, with TRBD2 matching over 9 bases. Per germline, CDR1 SSHAT and CDR2 FNYEAQ (reference sequence). The CDR3 runs 14 residues. V lost 2 bases and J lost 3; bases outside the gene matches: 0. The CDR3: CASSLSGGTDTQYF. DNA for the CDR3: TGTGCCAGCAGCTTAAGCGGGGGGACAGATACGCAGTATTTT.

The chain uses TRBV15 and TRBJ2-3; D remains ambiguous. Trimming removed 7 bases at V and 6 bases at J, with 14 bases between. Per the germline V gene, CDR1 is LNHNV and CDR2 is YYDKDF (reference sequence). The CDR3 extends over 13 amino acids. For the CDR3, the DNA is TGTGCCACCAAAGAGGTAGTTGGTGATACGCAGTATTTT. Translating it yields CATKEVVGDTQYF.

The rearrangement joins TRBV7-8 to TRBJ2-7, with TRBD2 identical over 7 bases. Germline V CDR1 and CDR2: SGHVS, FQNEAQ. V lost 0 bases, J lost 3 bases, and 5 bases stayed unmatched. CDR3 length: 15 residues. CDR3 protein: CASSLARTSVYEQYF. The CDR3 DNA reads as TGTGCCAGCAGCTTAGCGAGGACTAGTGTCTACGAGCAGTACTTC.